Listed here are 9 T cell receptor beta chains from one sample, sequenced in a study of blood T cell repertoires in COVID-19. This table comes from immunoSEQ multiplex PCR, and its TCRdb copy is limited to in-frame clones, with some not included. The sample lists roughly 65,000 clones; nearly 80% were seen once. The sample was peripheral blood. The origin of the receptors is a human donor in a cohort sampled during active COVID-19.

The chain is built from TRBV30 and TRBJ1-6; D possibly corresponds to TRBD1 (6 bases). The germline V and J ends were trimmed by 3 bases and 2 bases, with 14 bases remaining between them. Germline CDR1 GTSNPN, CDR2 SVGIG (reference sequence). This CDR3 is built from 16 residues. The CDR3 spells CAWSPGGAAYNSPLHF. CDR3 coding DNA: TGTGCCTGGAGCCCCGGGGGGGCCGCCTATAATTCACCCCTCCACTTT.

The table lists this clone with a few counts. The chain uses TRBV2 and TRBJ1-6; TRBD1 is a possible D gene (5 bases). The germline gives CDR1 SNHLY, CDR2 FYNNEI. The length of the CDR3 is 12 residues. The V gene lost 6 bases and the J gene lost 8 bases, with 8 bases spanning the gap. DNA for the CDR3: TGTGCCAGCAGCCTGACAGATTCACCCCTCCACTTT. The encoded protein is CASSLTDSPLHF.

Many counts were recorded for this clone. This chain connects TRBV11-3 to TRBJ2-1, with a weak D call TRBD2 (6 bases). Germline V gives CDR1 SGHNT, CDR2 YENEEA. This CDR3 spans 14 amino acids. The germline V and J ends were trimmed by 0 bases and 9 bases, with 12 bases remaining between them. The CDR3 DNA reads as TGTGCCAGCAGCTTAGAGGCGACTAGTGGTGAGCAGTTCTTC. Protein: CASSLEATSGEQFF.

V is TRBV11-3 and J is TRBJ2-3; D not certain. V lost 1 base, J lost 5 bases, and 10 bases lay in between. This CDR3 region has 14 residues. In germline, CDR1 is SGHNT, CDR2 YENEEA. The CDR3 here is CASSLGGVGDTQYF. For the CDR3, the DNA is TGTGCCAGCAGCTTAGGAGGCGTAGGAGATACGCAGTATTTT.

V and J are TRBV7-8 and TRBJ2-1; D may be TRBD2 (5 bases). The CDR3 is 15 amino acids. With 8 bases removed from V and 4 bases from J, the gap between germline ends came to 18 bases. Germline lookup yields CDR1 SGHVS and CDR2 FQNEAQ. The CDR3 protein is CASAAALSRYNEQFF. The CDR3 DNA follows: TGTGCCAGCGCAGCGGCCCTCAGCCGGTACAATGAGCAGTTCTTC.

The genes are TRBV4-1 and TRBJ2-5; 7 bases line up with TRBD1. The germline V gene encodes CDR1 MGHRA and CDR2 YSYEKL. There are 14 residues in the CDR3. V gave up 8 bases and J gave up 4 bases; unmatched junction bases: 10. The chain's CDR3 is CASGRQGTAETQYF. In DNA form, the CDR3 reads TGCGCCAGCGGGCGACAGGGCACCGCAGAGACCCAGTACTTC.

This sequence joins TRBV19 and TRBJ1-2; a possible D gene is TRBD1 (6 bases). The CDR3 consists of 14 residues. Trimming shortened V by 5 bases and J by 8 bases, and 18 bases separated the two germline ends. Germline-derived CDR1 and CDR2 are LNHDA and SQIVND (reference sequence). The CDR3 sequence is CASSENREGRGYTF. The DNA for the CDR3 is TGTGCCAGTAGTGAGAACAGGGAAGGAAGGGGCTACACCTTC.

This clone occurred a few times. The chain joins TRBV12-3 or TRBV12-4 to TRBJ1-3, with a weak D call TRBD1 (6 bases). V lost 7 bases and J lost 2, with 6 bases in between. The CDR3 is 12 amino acids. The CDR3 loop reads CASNRAGNTIYF. Here the CDR3 DNA reads TGTGCCAGCAACAGGGCTGGAAACACCATATATTTT.

The chain links TRBV19 to TRBJ2-5, with D maybe TRBD1 (5 bases). The germline V gene has CDR1 LNHDA and CDR2 SQIVND (reference sequence). V lost 5 bases and J 5 bases, leaving 12 bases between the germline ends. CDR3 length: 13 residues. CDR3 amino acids: CASSQGSWETQYF. DNA for the CDR3: TGTGCCAGTAGTCAGGGATCGTGGGAGACCCAGTACTTC.